This TCR beta chain was recovered during a study of Graves' ophthalmopathy and Graves' hyperthyroidism. The study, taken as a whole, reports: Blood was where most expanded thyroid clonotypes above 0.001 frequency also turned up. The model achieved 70.59% sensitivity and 72.22% specificity for ophthalmopathy progression.

Beta-chain TCR CDR3 regions were amplified from RNA transcripts. Scientists carried out first-round RT-PCR using HTBI primers and then a second-round multiplex PCR. One entry per CDR3 protein results from TCRdb running MiXCR on the multiplex PCR reads. The table records about 660,000 distinct CDR3 sequences, about two fifths of them present only once. Trimming stripped 6 bases from V and 2 bases from J, with 16 bases between. There are 16 residues in the CDR3. CDR1 MGHDK and CDR2 SYGVNS come from the germline V gene. This clonotype was seen more than once but under ten times. What it binds is unknown. Sequencing used peripheral blood. This receptor was taken from an adult man with Graves' ophthalmopathy. The chain couples TRBV25-1 to TRBJ1-4; D not certain. This chain's CDR3 is CASSQDSPDTNEKLFF. CDR3 coding DNA: TGTGCCAGCAGCCAAGATTCACCGGACACTAATGAAAAACTGTTTTTT.